This T cell receptor beta chain is from a study of blood T cell repertoires in COVID-19. The V segment lost 6 bases and the J segment 3 bases; nucleotides outside the gene matches: 13. This CDR3 is built from 17 residues. The V gene's germline CDR1 is LNHDA and CDR2 SQIVND (reference sequence). Per the authors' pipeline: Reference gene primer amplification gave estimated nucleated cell counts. The assay was immunoSEQ multiplex PCR, and TCRdb's table has in-frame clones only and misses some. That table furnishes V, J and clone size, whereas the DNA furnished D and trimming. Altogether 100,000 or so clones are present, around 85% being singletons, with the ten largest covering roughly 17%.

This clonotype originated in a woman aged 55-70 years with acute or convalescent COVID-19. The chain carries TRBV19 and TRBJ2-3; TRBD2 matches at 9 bases. Sequencing was performed on peripheral blood. DNA for the CDR3: TGTGCCAGTAGGGGCGGTTGGGCTAGCGGGATGACAGATACGCAGTATTTT. It yields the protein CASRGGWASGMTDTQYF.